The source of this TCR beta chain is a study of blood T cell repertoires in COVID-19. Turning to the study itself: Collection of acute and convalescent COVID-19 samples took place in the United States, Italy and Spain. The cDNA or gDNA used as material had been derived from T cells, B-cell-depleted T cells, or PBMCs.

In the original workflow: Counts of nucleated cells, estimated from reference gene primer amplification, were obtained. This table comes from immunoSEQ multiplex PCR, and its TCRdb copy is limited to in-frame clones, with some not included. V, J and clone size are taken as reported in that table, and D and trimming were inferred from the DNA itself. The data contain 130,000 or so clones, 80% to 90% of them seen just once; the ten biggest clones take up 5.5% to 6%. The CDR3 contains 16 residues. The V end was cut by 4 bases, the J end by 3 bases, with 16 bases between. The germline V gene encodes CDR1 LGHNA and CDR2 YNFKEQ.

This chain joins TRBV4-2 and TRBJ1-3; D not certain. The sequence was collected from an elderly man with active or convalescent COVID-19. Sequenced material: peripheral blood. DNA for the CDR3: TGTGCCAGCAGCCCGCCGGGAGGAATGCTTGGAAACACCATATATTTT. Translation gives CASSPPGGMLGNTIYF.